Presented here are 16 T cell receptor beta chains from one specimen sequenced in a study of blood T cell repertoires in COVID-19. Profiling relied on immunoSEQ multiplex PCR, and the TCRdb table lists in-frame clones only, not all of them. In the table there are 100,000 to 150,000 clones, 55% to 75% of which are singletons. The sample taken for sequencing was peripheral blood. These receptors originate from a woman aged 70-85 years with acute or convalescent COVID-19.

V usage is TRBV6-5 and J usage is TRBJ1-2; D is perhaps TRBD1 (6 bases). CDR1 and CDR2 (germline): MNHEY, SVGAGI. The V gene lost 3 bases and the J gene lost 4 bases, with 12 bases spanning the gap. The CDR3 is 14 amino acids. CDR3: CASSYLGAAYGYTF. In DNA, the CDR3 is TGTGCCAGCAGTTATTTGGGGGCGGCCTATGGCTACACCTTC.

The V and J genes are TRBV27 and TRBJ2-1, with D tentatively TRBD2 (7 bases). The CDR3 loop spans 12 amino acids. CDR1 is MNHEY and CDR2 is SMNVEV in the germline V gene (reference sequence). The V end was cut by 8 bases, the J end by 12 bases, with 17 bases between. The CDR3 sequence: CASGARGGPQFF. CDR3 nucleotide sequence: TGTGCCAGCGGCGCTAGGGGGGGGCCGCAGTTCTTC.

This clone occurred a few times. V usage is TRBV29-1 and J usage is TRBJ2-3, with D uncertain. The CDR3 sequence is 14 residues long. V was cut by 3 bases and J by 0 bases, with 10 bases left in between. Germline lookup yields CDR1 SQVTM and CDR2 ANQGSEA. CDR3 coding DNA: TGCAGCGTTGAGGCAGTATCTAGCACAGATACGCAGTATTTT. Its protein is CSVEAVSSTDTQYF.

The chain couples TRBV4-1 to TRBJ2-3; 7 nucleotides align to TRBD2. CDR1 and CDR2 (germline): MGHRA, YSYEKL. V shed 1 base and J 4 bases; nucleotides not matched to a gene: 8. The CDR3 totals 16 residues. The CDR3 here is CASSQATSLHPDTQYF. The CDR3 nucleotides are TGCGCCAGCAGCCAAGCGACTAGCTTACACCCAGATACGCAGTATTTT.

This chain joins TRBV12-3 or TRBV12-4 and TRBJ2-7; D is unresolved. Trimming stripped 3 bases from V and 5 bases from J, with 11 bases between. The CDR3 runs to 13 residues. The CDR3 reads CASSFRGINEQYF. The CDR3 DNA sequence: TGTGCCAGCAGTTTCCGAGGAATCAACGAGCAGTACTTC.

This clone showed up just a few times. The V call is TRBV6-5, the J call TRBJ2-3; 11 bases map to TRBD2. CDR1 is MNHEY and CDR2 is SVGAGI in the germline V gene. V lost 0 bases to trimming and J lost 4 bases; unmatched junction nucleotides: 3. The CDR3 is made up of 16 amino acids. As DNA, the CDR3 is TGTGCCAGCAGTTACTCGACTAGCGGGGACTCAGATACGCAGTATTTT. Its translation: CASSYSTSGDSDTQYF.

The chain combines TRBV5-1 with TRBJ2-7, with 10 bases identical to TRBD1. CDR1 SGHRS and CDR2 YFSETQ come from the germline V gene. The CDR3 has 15 amino acids. The V segment lost 4 bases and the J segment 5 bases; nucleotides outside the gene matches: 9. The CDR3 region is CASSGGTGVKDEQYF. The CDR3, as DNA: TGCGCCAGCAGCGGTGGGACAGGGGTTAAGGACGAGCAGTACTTC.

The CDR3 coding sequence is TGTGCCAGCAGCGTAGAGGCAGGGGGTGCTGAAAAACTGTTTTTT. Encoded protein: CASSVEAGGAEKLFF. This chain links TRBV9 with TRBJ1-4; 7 nucleotides line up with TRBD1. Germline assignment: CDR1 SGDLS and CDR2 YYNGEE. This CDR3 region has 15 residues. The V segment lost 0 bases and the J segment 7 bases; nucleotides outside the gene matches: 6.

V gene TRBV6-5 combines with J gene TRBJ1-1; 7 nucleotides match TRBD1. Unmatched junction bases numbered 4, after V lost 6 bases and J lost 3 bases. Germline loops: CDR1 MNHEY, CDR2 SVGAGI. The CDR3 is made up of 13 amino acids. The CDR3 spells CASRTGLDTEAFF. The CDR3 bases are TGTGCCAGCAGGACAGGGTTGGACACTGAAGCTTTCTTT.

The V call is TRBV5-8, the J call TRBJ1-5; D might be TRBD1 (6 bases). CDR1 and CDR2 from the germline V gene are SGHTS and YDEGEE. This CDR3 contains 15 residues. V was trimmed by 0 bases and J by 3 bases, leaving 10 bases between them. CDR3 DNA sequence: TGTGCCAGCAGCTTGGGGGGGGGCAACAATCAGCCCCAGCATTTT. Protein sequence: CASSLGGGNNQPQHF. The full variable domain, rest sourced from reference TRBV5-8 and TRBJ1-5, is EAGVTQSPTHLIKTRGQQATLRCSPISGHTSVYWYQQALGLGLQFLLWYDEGEERNRGNFPPRFSGRQFPNYSSELNVNALELEDSALYLCASSLGGGNNQPQHFGDGTRLSIL.

The V and J genes are TRBV20-1 and TRBJ2-4; D gene unclear. V was shortened by 3 bases and J by 9 bases, with 9 bases between the two germline ends. From germline, CDR1 is DFQATT and CDR2 SNEGSKA (reference sequence). This CDR3 comprises 11 residues. The CDR3: CSASMQVIQYF. DNA for the CDR3: TGCAGTGCTAGTATGCAGGTCATTCAGTACTTC.

J is TRBJ2-1 and V is TRBV6-1; TRBD1 is a possible D gene (5 bases). CDR3 length equals 16 residues. Germline V gene data show CDR1 as MNHNS and CDR2 as SASEGT. Between the trimmed V and J ends, which lost 0 bases and 6 bases, there was a span of 15 bases. The CDR3 reads CASSEARARAVNEQFF. The DNA of the CDR3 is TGTGCCAGCAGTGAAGCTAGGGCCAGGGCGGTCAATGAGCAGTTCTTC.

In this sample, this clone turned up a few times. The chain employs TRBV30 and TRBJ2-3; TRBD2 matches at 11 bases. Trimming removed 0 bases from V and 2 bases from J; junction bases left unmatched: 4. This CDR3 spans 16 amino acids. CDR1 is GTSNPN and CDR2 is SVGIG in the germline V gene (reference sequence). CDR3 in DNA: TGTGCCTGGAGTGTACCGGGACTAGCGGACACAGATACGCAGTATTTT. Its protein product is CAWSVPGLADTDTQYF.

The sample holds a few counts of this clone. The chain has TRBV10-3 and TRBJ2-2; D unclear. CDR1 ENHRY and CDR2 SYGVKD come from the germline V gene. V dropped 2 bases and J dropped 1 base, with 11 bases sitting between them. This CDR3 comprises 16 residues. CDR3 protein: CAISEANPGNTGELFF. DNA of the CDR3: TGTGCCATCAGTGAGGCCAACCCGGGGAACACCGGGGAGCTGTTTTTT.

The J gene is TRBJ1-2, the V gene TRBV30; weak D call: TRBD1 (5 bases). Trimming took 3 bases from V and 1 from J, leaving 9 bases between them. Germline V gene lookup returns CDR1 GTSNPN and CDR2 SVGIG (reference sequence). CDR3 size: 13 residues. The DNA of the CDR3 is TGTGCCTGGAGGGGGGGAGTTAACTATGGCTACACCTTC. It yields the protein CAWRGGVNYGYTF.

The chain combines TRBV29-1 with TRBJ2-7, with 8 bases that match TRBD1. The CDR3 spans 14 residues. The germline V gene has CDR1 SQVTM and CDR2 ANQGSEA. With 4 bases clipped from V and 3 bases from J, the junction kept 8 bases outside the gene matches. In DNA, the CDR3 is TGCAGCGTTGGCGGACAGGGAAGGATCTACGAGCAGTACTTC. This encodes CSVGGQGRIYEQYF.